This T cell receptor (beta chain) was retrieved from a study of shared clonotypes between healthy human individuals. For the study at large: Per donor, CD8 memory used one plate, CD8 naive used two, CD4 memory used three and CD4 naive used three.

Healthy and HIV-negative, the adult donors had no recent acute infections or vaccinations. The authors divided CD4+ cells into CD45RA+ naive and CD45RA-negative memory subsets. Sequencing was performed with immunoSEQ multiplex PCR; in TCRdb, only in-frame clones are kept and a portion is missing. This table has over 2 million clones, approximately 95% appearing once. Study-wide results and caveats: Generation probabilities were higher for clonotypes shared across all four sorted-subset donors than for unshared ones.

On this clone itself: Antigen unknown. Other DNA sequences from this sample encode an identical CDR3 as well.

The clonotype comes from a man aged 18 to 30 in good health. Sequenced material: naive CD4+ T cells sorted from blood. Subset specified: CD45RA+ positively selected.

CDR3 sequence reads: CASSPPTGLAYEQYF. The CDR3 bases are TGTGCCAGCTCACCACCTACCGGACTAGCCTACGAGCAGTACTTC. The chain has TRBV18 and TRBJ2-7, with 7 bases fitting TRBD2. Germline V CDR1 and CDR2: KGHSH, LQKENI. The CDR3 spans 15 residues. V shed 0 bases and J 2 bases; nucleotides not matched to a gene: 4.